The 18 T cell receptor beta chains listed next were all sequenced from one sample in a study of graft-versus-host responses after intestinal transplantation. Produced via immunoSEQ multiplex PCR; TCRdb's table is partial and in-frame only. The sample lists 90,000 to 100,000 clones; roughly 86% were seen once. Sequences were derived from PBMCs, sampled 255 days after intestinal transplant. The receptor set was obtained from a human patient who received an intestinal transplant, so some T cells may come from the graft donor.

J is TRBJ1-4 and V is TRBV6-5, with no clear D. Germline V gene lookup returns CDR1 MNHEY and CDR2 SVGAGI. The CDR3 spans 14 residues. Between the trimmed V and J ends, which lost 2 bases and 7 bases, there was a span of 11 bases. CDR3 nucleotides: TGTGCCAGCAGTTACGCAGGTGGAGGTGAAAAACTGTTTTTT. This encodes CASSYAGGGEKLFF.

V is TRBV5-8 and J is TRBJ1-2, with 8 bases lining up with TRBD1. This CDR3 region has 13 residues. Germline V gene sequence: CDR1 SGHTS, CDR2 YDEGEE. V lost 4 bases and J lost 6; bases outside the gene matches: 5. The CDR3 bases are TGTGCCAGCAGCATCAGGGGGCGAGATGGCTACACCTTC. Translating it yields CASSIRGRDGYTF.

The V and J genes are TRBV19 and TRBJ2-3; 9 nucleotides match TRBD2. The germline V gene has CDR1 LNHDA and CDR2 SQIVND (reference sequence). J lost 3 bases, V lost 4 bases, and 8 bases had no gene match. The CDR3 has 16 residues. Here the CDR3 reads CASSNRLAAVTDTQYF. The DNA of the CDR3 is TGTGCCAGTAGTAACCGACTAGCGGCCGTGACAGATACGCAGTATTTT.

The rearrangement links TRBV7-9 to TRBJ1-1, with 7 bases aligning to TRBD1. This CDR3 spans 17 amino acids. V shed 2 bases and J 4 bases; nucleotides not matched to a gene: 13. Germline V gene data show CDR1 as SEHNR and CDR2 as FQNEAQ (reference sequence). The CDR3 bases are TGTGCCAGCAGCTTAAAGGGGTTAGGGGGCGGGATCACTGAAGCTTTCTTT. Its protein is CASSLKGLGGGITEAFF.

This chain joins TRBV9 and TRBJ1-6; 8 positions match TRBD1. J lost 10 bases, V lost 4 bases, and 13 bases had no gene match. The germline V gene has CDR1 SGDLS and CDR2 YYNGEE. The CDR3 loop spans 16 amino acids. In nucleotides, the CDR3 is TGTGCCAGCAGCCTGGACCCAGGGGGCGCGGAGTCACCCCTCCACTTT. Translated, it gives CASSLDPGGAESPLHF.

The chain has TRBV7-6 and TRBJ2-5; weak D call: TRBD2 (6 bases). The length of the CDR3 is 15 residues. Trimming took off 4 bases at V and 3 bases at J, with 15 bases between the two ends. Germline CDR1 is SGHVS and CDR2 is FNYEAQ. The CDR3 region is CASSSPRETKETQYF. The DNA for the CDR3 is TGTGCCAGCAGCTCCCCCCGGGAGACTAAAGAGACCCAGTACTTC.

V gene TRBV21-1 combines with J gene TRBJ2-5; the DNA was not compared with TRBD1, the D call given in the table. TRBV21-1 is a listed pseudogene. CDR3 length: 13 residues. The CDR3 loop reads CASSKGQQETQYF. The CDR3 DNA is TGTGCCAGCAGCAAAGGACAACAAGAGACCCAGTACTTC.

CDR3 in amino acids: CASSPDRGGGYTF. For the CDR3, the DNA is TGTGCCAGCAGCCCGGACAGGGGTGGGGGCTACACCTTC. The J gene is TRBJ1-2, the V gene TRBV7-9; TRBD1 agrees at 9 bases. The V and J ends lost 5 bases and 8 bases, in that order; junction bases with no gene match: 6. The germline V gene encodes CDR1 SEHNR and CDR2 FQNEAQ (reference sequence). This CDR3 comprises 13 residues.

The chain uses TRBV5-1 and TRBJ1-1; a possible D gene is TRBD1 (5 bases). This CDR3 is 13 amino acids long. Germline CDR1 SGHRS, CDR2 YFSETQ. Trimming left V 0 bases short and J 4 bases short, with 7 bases between. DNA for the CDR3: TGCGCCAGCAGCTTGGTCGGGACCACTGAAGCTTTCTTT. This sequence encodes CASSLVGTTEAFF.

The chain links TRBV7-9 to TRBJ1-2; D might be TRBD1 (5 bases). CDR3 length: 15 residues. Germline V lookup: CDR1 SEHNR, CDR2 FQNEAQ (reference sequence). The V and J ends lost 6 bases and 2 bases respectively, with 16 bases between them. Written as DNA, the CDR3 is TGTGCCAGCAGACTTACGGGGGAGCTAAACTATGGCTACACCTTC. Protein sequence: CASRLTGELNYGYTF.

This chain uses TRBV9 with TRBJ2-1, with 8 bases fitting TRBD1. Germline lookup yields CDR1 SGDLS and CDR2 YYNGEE. V lost 3 bases and J lost 6; bases outside the gene matches: 8. The CDR3 runs 15 residues. The CDR3 coding sequence is TGTGCCAGCAGCGCCCTGGACAGGGCTATCAATGAGCAGTTCTTC. Protein product: CASSALDRAINEQFF.

The chain uses TRBV28 and TRBJ1-2; 10 nucleotides line up with TRBD1. Germline CDR1 and CDR2: MDHEN and SYDVKM. This CDR3 is 16 amino acids long. Germline trimming cut 2 bases from V and 3 bases from J; bases unmatched to any gene: 6. CDR3 DNA sequence: TGTGCCAGCAGTTTAATCTTGACAGGGGGCCACTATGGCTACACCTTC. It specifies CASSLILTGGHYGYTF.

This chain connects TRBV5-6 to TRBJ1-2, with 8 bases that match TRBD1. V dropped 4 bases and J dropped 7; count of bases not matched to a gene: 9. Germline CDR1 reads SGHDT; CDR2 reads YYEEEE. This CDR3 has 14 amino acids. The CDR3 nucleotides are TGTGCCAGCAGCCTCCCGGGACAGGTGCCTGGCTACACCTTC. This codes for CASSLPGQVPGYTF.

As concerns this clone: The same CDR3 also results from other DNA sequences found in this sample. The chain links TRBV5-1 to TRBJ1-1; the D gene is possibly TRBD1 (6 bases). The ends were cut back, 1 base at V and 2 bases at J, with 9 bases in the middle. Germline assignment: CDR1 SGHRS and CDR2 YFSETQ. The CDR3 has 14 residues. The CDR3 region is CASSLRGGNTEAFF. The CDR3 bases are TGCGCCAGCAGCTTGAGGGGGGGAAACACTGAAGCTTTCTTT.

CDR3 residues: CASKRSAIPEETQYF. The DNA for the CDR3 is TGTGCCAGTAAACGTTCTGCGATCCCCGAAGAGACCCAGTACTTC. The genes are TRBV19 and TRBJ2-5; no clear D gene. The V end lost 7 bases, the J end lost 3 bases, and 18 bases lay between the germline ends. The V gene's germline CDR1 is LNHDA and CDR2 SQIVND (reference sequence). This CDR3 comprises 15 residues.

This sequence joins TRBV6-5 and TRBJ2-5, with TRBD1 matching over 9 bases. Germline CDR1 reads MNHEY; CDR2 reads SVGAGI. This CDR3 contains 16 residues. The V gene end was trimmed by 2 bases and the J gene end by 0 bases; junction bases not matched to a gene: 4. The CDR3: CASSYVQGANQETQYF. In nucleotides, the CDR3 is TGTGCCAGCAGTTACGTACAGGGGGCGAACCAAGAGACCCAGTACTTC.

The CDR3 reads CASSVATGQETQYF. Here the CDR3 DNA reads TGTGCCAGCAGCGTAGCTACAGGGCAGGAGACCCAGTACTTC. The rearrangement uses TRBV9 and TRBJ2-5; D may be TRBD1 (6 bases). Germline lookup yields CDR1 SGDLS and CDR2 YYNGEE. V was shortened by 0 bases and J by 5 bases, with 11 bases between the two germline ends. This CDR3 is 14 amino acids long.

The V call is TRBV7-2, the J call TRBJ2-7; the D call may be TRBD1 or TRBD2 (5 bases each). Trimming removed 1 base from V and 3 bases from J, with 16 bases in between. CDR1 and CDR2 from the germline V gene are SGHTA and FQGNSA. CDR3 length: 16 residues. This chain's CDR3 is CASSLGGSGHDYEQYF. CDR3 sequence (DNA): TGTGCCAGCAGCTTAGGGGGGTCGGGGCACGACTACGAGCAGTACTTC.